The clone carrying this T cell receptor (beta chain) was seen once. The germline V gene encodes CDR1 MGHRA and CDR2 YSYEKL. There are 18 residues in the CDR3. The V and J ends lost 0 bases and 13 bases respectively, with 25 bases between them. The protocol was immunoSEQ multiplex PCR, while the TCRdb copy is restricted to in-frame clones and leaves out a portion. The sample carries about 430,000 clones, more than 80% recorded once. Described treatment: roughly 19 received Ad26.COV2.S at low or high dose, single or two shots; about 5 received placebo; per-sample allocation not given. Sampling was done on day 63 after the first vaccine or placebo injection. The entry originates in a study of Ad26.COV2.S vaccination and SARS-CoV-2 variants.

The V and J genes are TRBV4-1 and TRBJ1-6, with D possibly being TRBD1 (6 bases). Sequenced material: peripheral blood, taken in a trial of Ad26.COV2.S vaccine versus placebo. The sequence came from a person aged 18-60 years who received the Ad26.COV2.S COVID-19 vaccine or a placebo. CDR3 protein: CASSQDNRATDRFIPLHF. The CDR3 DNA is TGCGCCAGCAGCCAAGATAACCGGGCTACAGACAGGTTCATTCCCCTCCACTTT.